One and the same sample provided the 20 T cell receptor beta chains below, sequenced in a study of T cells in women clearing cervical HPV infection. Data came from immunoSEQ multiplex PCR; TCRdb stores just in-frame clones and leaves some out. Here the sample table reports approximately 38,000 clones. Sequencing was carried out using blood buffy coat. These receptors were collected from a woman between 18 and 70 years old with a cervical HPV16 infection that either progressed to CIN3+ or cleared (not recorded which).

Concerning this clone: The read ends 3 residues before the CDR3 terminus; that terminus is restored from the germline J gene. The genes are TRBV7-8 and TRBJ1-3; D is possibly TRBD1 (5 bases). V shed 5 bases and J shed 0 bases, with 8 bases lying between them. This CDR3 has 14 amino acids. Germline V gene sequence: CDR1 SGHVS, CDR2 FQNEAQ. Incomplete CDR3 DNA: TGTGCCAGCAGCAGCGGGGCCTCTGGAAACACC. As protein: CASSSGASGNT. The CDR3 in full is CASSSGASGNTIYF.

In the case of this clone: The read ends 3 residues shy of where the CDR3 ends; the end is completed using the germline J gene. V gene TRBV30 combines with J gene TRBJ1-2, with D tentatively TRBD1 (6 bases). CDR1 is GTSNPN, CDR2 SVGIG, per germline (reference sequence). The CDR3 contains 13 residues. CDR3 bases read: TGTGCCTGGAGTGTAAGGGCAGGGGACGGC. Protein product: CAWSVRAGDG. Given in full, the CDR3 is CAWSVRAGDGYTF.

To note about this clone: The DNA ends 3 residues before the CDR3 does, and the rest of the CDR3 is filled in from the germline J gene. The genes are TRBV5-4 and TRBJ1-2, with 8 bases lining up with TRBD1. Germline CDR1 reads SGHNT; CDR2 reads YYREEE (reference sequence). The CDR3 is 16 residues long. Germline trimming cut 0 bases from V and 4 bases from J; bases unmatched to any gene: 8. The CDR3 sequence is CASSLVGAGQGYGYTF. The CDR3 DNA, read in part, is TGTGCCAGCAGCTTGGTGGGTGCAGGACAGGGCTATGGC. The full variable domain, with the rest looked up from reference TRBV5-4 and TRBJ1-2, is ETGVTQSPTHLIKTRGQQVTLRCSSQSGHNTVSWYQQALGQGPQFIFQYYREEENGRGNFPPRFSGLQFPNYSSELNVNALELDDSALYLCASSLVGAGQGYGYTFGSGTRLTVV.

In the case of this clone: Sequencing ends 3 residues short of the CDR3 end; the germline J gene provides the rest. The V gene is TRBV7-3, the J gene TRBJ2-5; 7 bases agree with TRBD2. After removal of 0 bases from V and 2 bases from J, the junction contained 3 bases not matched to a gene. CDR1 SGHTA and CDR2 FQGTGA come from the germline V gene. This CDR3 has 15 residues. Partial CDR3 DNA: TGTGCCAGCAGCTTAACAGCGGGGCAGCAAGAGACC. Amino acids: CASSLTAGQQET. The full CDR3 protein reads CASSLTAGQQETQYF.

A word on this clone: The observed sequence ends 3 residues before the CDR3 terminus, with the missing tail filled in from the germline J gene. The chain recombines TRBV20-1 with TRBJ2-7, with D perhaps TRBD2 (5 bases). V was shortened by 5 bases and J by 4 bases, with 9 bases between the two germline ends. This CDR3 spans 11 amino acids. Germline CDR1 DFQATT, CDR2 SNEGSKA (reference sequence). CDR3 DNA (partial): TGCAGTGCTCGAGGACTGTACGAG. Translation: CSARGLYE. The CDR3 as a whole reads CSARGLYEQYF.

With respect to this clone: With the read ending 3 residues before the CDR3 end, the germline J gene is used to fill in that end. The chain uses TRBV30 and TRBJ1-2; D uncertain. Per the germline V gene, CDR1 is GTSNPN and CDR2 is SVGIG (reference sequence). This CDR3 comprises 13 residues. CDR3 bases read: TGTGCCTGGAGTGTACTGATCTCTTTGGGC. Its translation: CAWSVLISLG. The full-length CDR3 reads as CAWSVLISLGYTF. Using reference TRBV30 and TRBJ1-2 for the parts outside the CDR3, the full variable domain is SQTIHQWPATLVQPVGSPLSLECTVEGTSNPNLYWYRQAAGRGLQLLFYSVGIGQISSEVPQNLSASRPQDRQFILSSKKLLLSDSGFYLCAWSVLISLGYTFGSGTRLTVV.

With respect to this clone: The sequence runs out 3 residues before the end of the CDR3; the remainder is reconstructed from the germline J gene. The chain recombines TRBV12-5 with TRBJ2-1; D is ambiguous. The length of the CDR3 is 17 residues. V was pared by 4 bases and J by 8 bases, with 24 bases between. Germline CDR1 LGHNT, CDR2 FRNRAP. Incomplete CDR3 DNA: TGTGCTAGTGGTTGGTCCCCAGGTACGGCAGGCCTTGATGAG. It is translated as CASGWSPGTAGLDE. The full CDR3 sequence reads CASGWSPGTAGLDEQFF.

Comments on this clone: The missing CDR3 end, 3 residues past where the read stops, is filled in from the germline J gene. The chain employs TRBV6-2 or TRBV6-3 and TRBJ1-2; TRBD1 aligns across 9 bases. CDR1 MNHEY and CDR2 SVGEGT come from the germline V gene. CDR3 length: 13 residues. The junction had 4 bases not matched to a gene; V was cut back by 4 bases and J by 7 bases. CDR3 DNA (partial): TGTGCCAGCAGTTCCGGGACAGGGAGTGGC. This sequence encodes CASSSGTGSG. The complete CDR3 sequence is CASSSGTGSGYTF.

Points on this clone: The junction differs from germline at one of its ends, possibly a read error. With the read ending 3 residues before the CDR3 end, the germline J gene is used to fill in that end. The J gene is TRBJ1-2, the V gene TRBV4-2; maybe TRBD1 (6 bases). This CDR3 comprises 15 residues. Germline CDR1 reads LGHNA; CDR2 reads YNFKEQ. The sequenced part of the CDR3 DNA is TGCGCCAGCAGCCAAGATTTGGGGGCCAACTATGGC. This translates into CASSQDLGANYG. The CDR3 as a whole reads CASSQDLGANYGYTF.

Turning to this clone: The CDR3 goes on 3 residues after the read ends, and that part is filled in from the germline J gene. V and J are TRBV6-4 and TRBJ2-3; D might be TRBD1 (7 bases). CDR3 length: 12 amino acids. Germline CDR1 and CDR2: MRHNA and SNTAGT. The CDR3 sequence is CASSEAGGTQYF. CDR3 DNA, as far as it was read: TGTGCCAGCAGTGAGGCAGGGGGGACG.

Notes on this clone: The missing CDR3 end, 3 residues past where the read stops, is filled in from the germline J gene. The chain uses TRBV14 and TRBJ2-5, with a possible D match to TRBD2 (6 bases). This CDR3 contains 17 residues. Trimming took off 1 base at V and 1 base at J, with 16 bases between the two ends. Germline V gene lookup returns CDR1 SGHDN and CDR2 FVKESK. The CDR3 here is CASSQVWDWGFQETQYF. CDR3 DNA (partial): TGTGCCAGCAGCCAAGTGTGGGACTGGGGTTTCCAAGAGACC.

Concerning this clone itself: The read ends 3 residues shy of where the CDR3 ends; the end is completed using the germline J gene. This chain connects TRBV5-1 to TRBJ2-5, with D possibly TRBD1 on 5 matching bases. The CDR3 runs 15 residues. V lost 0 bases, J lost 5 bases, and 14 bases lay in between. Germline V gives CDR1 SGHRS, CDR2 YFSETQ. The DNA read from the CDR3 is TGCGCCAGCAGCTTGGGGCACGCCGCAGGGGAGACC. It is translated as CASSLGHAAGET. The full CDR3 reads CASSLGHAAGETQYF.

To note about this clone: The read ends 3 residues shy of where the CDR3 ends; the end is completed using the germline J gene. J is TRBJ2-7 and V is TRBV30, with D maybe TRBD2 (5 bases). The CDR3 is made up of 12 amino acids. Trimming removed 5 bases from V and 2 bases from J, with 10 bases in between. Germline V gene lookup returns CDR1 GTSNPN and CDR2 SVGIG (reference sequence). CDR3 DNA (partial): TGTGCCTGGCGGGGTTTGACCTACGAG. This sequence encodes CAWRGLTYE. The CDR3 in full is CAWRGLTYEQYF.

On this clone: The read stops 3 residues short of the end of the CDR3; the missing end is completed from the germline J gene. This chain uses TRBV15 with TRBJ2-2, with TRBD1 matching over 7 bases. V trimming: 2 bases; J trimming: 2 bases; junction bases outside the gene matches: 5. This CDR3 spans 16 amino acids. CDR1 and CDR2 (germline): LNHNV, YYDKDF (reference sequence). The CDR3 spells CATSRPGQINTGELFF. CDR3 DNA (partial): TGTGCCACCAGCAGACCGGGACAGATAAACACCGGGGAG.

The part of the CDR3 DNA that was read is TGTGCCAGCAGCTTGGATCCCCAGGAGAAGACC. It translates to CASSLDPQEKT. The whole CDR3 protein is CASSLDPQEKTQYF. The rearrangement uses TRBV5-6 and TRBJ2-5, with D unclear. From the germline J gene comes the end of the CDR3, since the read stops 3 residues before it. V lost 0 bases and J 6 bases, leaving 12 bases between the germline ends. CDR1 and CDR2 from the germline V gene are SGHDT and YYEEEE. The CDR3 extends over 14 amino acids.

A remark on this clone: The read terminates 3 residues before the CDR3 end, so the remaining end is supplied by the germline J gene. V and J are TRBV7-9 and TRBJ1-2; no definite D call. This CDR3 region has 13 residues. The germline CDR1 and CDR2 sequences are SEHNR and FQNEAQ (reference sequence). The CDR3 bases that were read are TGTGCCAGCAGCTTATTCCAGAACTACGAC. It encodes CASSLFQNYD. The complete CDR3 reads CASSLFQNYDYTF.

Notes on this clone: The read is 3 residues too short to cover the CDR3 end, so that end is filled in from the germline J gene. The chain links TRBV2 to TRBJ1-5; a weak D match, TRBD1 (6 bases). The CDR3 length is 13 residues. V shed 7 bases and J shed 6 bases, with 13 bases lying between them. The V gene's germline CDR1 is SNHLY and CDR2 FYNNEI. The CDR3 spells CASTLGQGQPQHF. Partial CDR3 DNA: TGTGCCAGCACATTGGGACAAGGTCAGCCC.

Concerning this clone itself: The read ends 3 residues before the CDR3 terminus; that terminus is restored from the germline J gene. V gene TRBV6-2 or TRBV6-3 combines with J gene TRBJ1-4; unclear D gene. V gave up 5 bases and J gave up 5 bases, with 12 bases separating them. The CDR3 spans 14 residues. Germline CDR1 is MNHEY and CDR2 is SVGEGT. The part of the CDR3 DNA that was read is TGTGCCAGCAGTCTACCGCATAGAAATGAAAAA. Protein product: CASSLPHRNEK. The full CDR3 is CASSLPHRNEKLFF.

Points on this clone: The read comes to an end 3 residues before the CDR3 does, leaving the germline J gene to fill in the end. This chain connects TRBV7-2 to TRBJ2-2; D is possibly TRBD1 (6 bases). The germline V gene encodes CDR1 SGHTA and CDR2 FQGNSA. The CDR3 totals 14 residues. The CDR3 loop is CASSLDRGGSPLFF. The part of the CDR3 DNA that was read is TGTGCCAGCAGCTTGGACAGAGGTGGTTCACCG.

The CDR3 spells CSSGTSGYTSTDTQYF. The part of the CDR3 DNA that was read is TGCAGTTCCGGGACTAGCGGATATACTAGCACAGATACG. V usage is TRBV20-1 and J usage is TRBJ2-3, with 11 bases lining up with TRBD2. The read ends 3 residues shy of where the CDR3 ends; the end is completed using the germline J gene. Germline V gives CDR1 DFQATT, CDR2 SNEGSKA (reference sequence). There are 16 residues in the CDR3. Germline trimming cut 8 bases from V and 0 bases from J; bases unmatched to any gene: 10.